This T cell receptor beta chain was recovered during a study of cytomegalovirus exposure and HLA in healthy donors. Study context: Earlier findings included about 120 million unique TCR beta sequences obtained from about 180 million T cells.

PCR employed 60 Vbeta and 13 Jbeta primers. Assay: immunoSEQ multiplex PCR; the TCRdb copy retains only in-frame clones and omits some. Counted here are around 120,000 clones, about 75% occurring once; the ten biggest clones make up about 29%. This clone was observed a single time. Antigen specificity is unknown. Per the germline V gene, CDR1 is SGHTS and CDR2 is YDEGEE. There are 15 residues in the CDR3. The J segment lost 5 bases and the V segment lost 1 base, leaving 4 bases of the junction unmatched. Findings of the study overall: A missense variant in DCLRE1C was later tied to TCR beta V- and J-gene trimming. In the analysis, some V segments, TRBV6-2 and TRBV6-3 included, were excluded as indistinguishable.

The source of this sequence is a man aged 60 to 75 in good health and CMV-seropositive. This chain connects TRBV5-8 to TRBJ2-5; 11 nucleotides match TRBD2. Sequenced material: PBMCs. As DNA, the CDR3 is TGTGCCAGCAGCTTGTCCCCTAGCGGGAGGGAGACCCAGTACTTC. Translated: CASSLSPSGRETQYF.